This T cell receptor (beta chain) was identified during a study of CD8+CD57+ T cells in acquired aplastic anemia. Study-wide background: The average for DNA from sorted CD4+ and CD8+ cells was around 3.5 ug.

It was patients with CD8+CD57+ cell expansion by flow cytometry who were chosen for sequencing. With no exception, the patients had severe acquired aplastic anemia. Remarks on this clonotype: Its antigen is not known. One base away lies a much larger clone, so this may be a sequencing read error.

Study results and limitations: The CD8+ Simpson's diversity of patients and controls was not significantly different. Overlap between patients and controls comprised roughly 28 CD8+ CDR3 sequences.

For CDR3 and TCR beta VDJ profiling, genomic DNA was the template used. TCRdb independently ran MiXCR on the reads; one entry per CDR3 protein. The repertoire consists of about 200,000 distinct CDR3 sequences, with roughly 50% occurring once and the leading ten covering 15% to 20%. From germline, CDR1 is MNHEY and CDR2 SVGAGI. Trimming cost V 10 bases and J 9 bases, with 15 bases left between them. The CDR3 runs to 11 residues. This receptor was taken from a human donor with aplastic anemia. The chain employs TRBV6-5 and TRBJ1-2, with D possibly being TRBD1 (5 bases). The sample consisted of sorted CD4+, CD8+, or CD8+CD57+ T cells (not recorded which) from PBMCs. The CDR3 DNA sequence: TGTGCCAACAGGTTGAACGGGCGCTACACCTTC. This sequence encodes CANRLNGRYTF.